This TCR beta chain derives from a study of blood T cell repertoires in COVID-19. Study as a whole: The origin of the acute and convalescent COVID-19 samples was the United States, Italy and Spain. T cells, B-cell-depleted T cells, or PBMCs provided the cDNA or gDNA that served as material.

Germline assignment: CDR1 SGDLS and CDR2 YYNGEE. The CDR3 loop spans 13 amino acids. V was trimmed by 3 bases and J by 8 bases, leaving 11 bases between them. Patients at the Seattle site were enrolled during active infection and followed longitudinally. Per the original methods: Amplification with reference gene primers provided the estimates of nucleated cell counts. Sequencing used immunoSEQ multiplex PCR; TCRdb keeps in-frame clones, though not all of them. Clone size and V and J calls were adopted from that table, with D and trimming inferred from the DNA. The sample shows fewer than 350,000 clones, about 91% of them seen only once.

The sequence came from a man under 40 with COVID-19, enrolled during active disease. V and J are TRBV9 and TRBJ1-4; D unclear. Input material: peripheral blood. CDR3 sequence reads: CASSGRTQEKLFF. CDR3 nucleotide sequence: TGTGCCAGCAGCGGGAGGACGCAAGAAAAACTGTTTTTT.